The 27 T cell receptor beta chains in this list originate from one sample, sequenced in a study of breast tumors, draining lymph nodes, adjacent tissues. TCRdb ran MiXCR on the multiplex PCR reads and lists one entry per CDR3 protein. The sample comprises roughly 120,000 distinct CDR3 sequences, just under 20% of which are singletons, and 3.5% to 4.5% rests with the top ten. Axillary draining lymph nodes of breast cancer patients supplied the node samples. Material: axillary lymph node tissue. The origin of the receptors is a female donor with breast cancer. Some clones in this sample may be carry-over from other donors' samples.

This clonotype has ten or more counts. The genes are TRBV30 and TRBJ2-7; D is tentatively TRBD1 or TRBD2 (5 bases each). CDR1 is GTSNPN, CDR2 SVGIG, per germline (reference sequence). Deletions cut 4 bases from V and 7 bases from J, with 17 bases between. CDR3 length: 13 residues. The CDR3 region is CAWIGKGMREQYF. The CDR3 bases are TGTGCCTGGATCGGGAAGGGGATGCGGGAGCAGTACTTC. The full variable domain, completed using reference TRBV30 and TRBJ2-7, is SQTIHQWPATLVQPVGSPLSLECTVEGTSNPNLYWYRQAAGRGLQLLFYSVGIGQISSEVPQNLSASRPQDRQFILSSKKLLLSDSGFYLCAWIGKGMREQYFGPGTRLTVT.

This clonotype came up many times. The chain links TRBV2 to TRBJ2-1, with D unresolved. The CDR3 consists of 12 residues. Germline V gene data show CDR1 as SNHLY and CDR2 as FYNNEI. V lost 0 bases to trimming and J lost 13 bases, with 10 bases between them. The CDR3 sequence: CASSEANRGQFF. The DNA of the CDR3 is TGTGCCAGCAGTGAAGCCAACCGAGGCCAGTTCTTC. The full variable domain, completed using reference TRBV2 and TRBJ2-1, is EPEVTQTPSHQVTQMGQEVILRCVPISNHLYFYWYRQILGQKVEFLVSFYNNEISEKSEIFDDQFSVERPDGSNFTLKIRSTKLEDSAMYFCASSEANRGQFFGPGTRLTVL.

This clonotype was seen repeatedly, ten times or more. The chain is built from TRBV20-1 and TRBJ1-5; D perhaps matches TRBD1 (6 bases). Trimming took off 6 bases at V and 3 bases at J, with 12 bases between the two ends. This CDR3 is 13 amino acids long. Germline CDR1 is DFQATT and CDR2 is SNEGSKA (reference sequence). DNA for the CDR3: TGCAGTGCCCGGGGACAATTCAATCAGCCCCAGCATTTT. It specifies CSARGQFNQPQHF.

This clonotype has at least ten counts. The V call is TRBV3-1, the J call TRBJ2-7; 9 bases are shared with TRBD2. The CDR3 runs 16 residues. Trimming at V came to 5 bases and at J to 0 bases, leaving 8 bases not matched to a gene. Germline assignment: CDR1 LGHDT and CDR2 YNNKEL (reference sequence). For the CDR3, the DNA is TGTGCCAGCAGCACCTCGACTAGCGGAAACTCCTACGAGCAGTACTTC. Amino acid sequence: CASSTSTSGNSYEQYF.

The chain recombines TRBV20-1 with TRBJ1-1, with D tentatively TRBD1 (5 bases). Trimming stripped 6 bases from V and 4 bases from J, with 21 bases between. Per germline, CDR1 DFQATT and CDR2 SNEGSKA (reference sequence). This CDR3 spans 15 amino acids. The CDR3 DNA is TGCAGTGCAACCCCTGGGCAGGGTCGGATCACTGAAGCTTTCTTT. This translates into CSATPGQGRITEAFF.

This clonotype was seen repeatedly, ten times or more. V usage is TRBV28 and J usage is TRBJ1-6, with D uncertain. The CDR3 has 15 residues. With 5 bases removed from V and 2 bases from J, the gap between germline ends came to 10 bases. CDR1 is MDHEN and CDR2 is SYDVKM in the germline V gene. The DNA of the CDR3 is TGTGCCAGCAGTCTTCCAGGCCCCTATAATTCACCCCTCCACTTT. Its translation: CASSLPGPYNSPLHF.

This clonotype was recorded at least ten times. J is TRBJ2-1 and V is TRBV7-9; no clear D. Germline V CDR1 and CDR2: SEHNR, FQNEAQ (reference sequence). The CDR3 covers 16 residues. V lost 4 bases to trimming and J lost 2 bases, with 15 bases between them. The DNA of the CDR3 is TGTGCCAGCAGCTCGACCTCGCCCAGCCCCTACAATGAGCAGTTCTTC. It is translated as CASSSTSPSPYNEQFF.

Only a few counts were recorded for this clonotype. The chain recombines TRBV5-1 with TRBJ1-2; 10 bases map to TRBD1. CDR1 is SGHRS and CDR2 is YFSETQ in the germline V gene. This CDR3 comprises 15 residues. J lost 8 bases, V lost 2 bases, and 9 bases had no gene match. This chain's CDR3 is CASSLASGTGDGYTF. CDR3 bases: TGCGCCAGCAGCTTAGCCAGTGGGACAGGGGACGGCTACACCTTC.

There are many counts of this clonotype. The J gene is TRBJ2-5, the V gene TRBV20-1, with 9 bases identical to TRBD2. V gave up 6 bases and J gave up 4 bases; unmatched junction bases: 6. CDR3 size: 13 residues. Per germline, CDR1 DFQATT and CDR2 SNEGSKA (reference sequence). CDR3 bases: TGCAGTGCACCTAAAGCGGGGGGAGAGACCCAGTACTTC. The encoded protein is CSAPKAGGETQYF.

This clonotype showed up just a few times. The chain links TRBV20-1 to TRBJ2-6; 11 positions agree with TRBD1. The CDR3 covers 17 residues. CDR1 DFQATT and CDR2 SNEGSKA come from the germline V gene (reference sequence). The J segment lost 1 base and the V segment lost 2 bases, leaving 4 bases of the junction unmatched. This chain's CDR3 is CSARSRDRGSGANVLTF. CDR3 coding DNA: TGCAGTGCTAGAAGCCGGGACAGGGGGTCTGGGGCCAACGTCCTGACTTTC.

About this clonotype itself: A much larger clone differs by one base, so this may be a read error. The chain has TRBV7-6 and TRBJ2-3, with D uncertain. The CDR3 consists of 14 residues. Germline V gives CDR1 SGHVS, CDR2 FNYEAQ. CDR3 nucleotide sequence: TGTGCCGGCAGCTCGGCCGGACCGGCAGATACGCAGTATTTT. Protein: CAGSSAGPADTQYF.

In this sample, this clonotype turned up many times. The V gene is TRBV5-5, the J gene TRBJ1-5; D is unresolved. Germline CDR1 and CDR2: SGHKS and YYEKEE (reference sequence). With 0 bases removed from V and 6 bases from J, the gap between germline ends came to 7 bases. The CDR3 is made up of 13 amino acids. Here the CDR3 reads CASSLDAVQPQHF. CDR3 nucleotides: TGTGCCAGCAGCTTGGATGCCGTTCAGCCCCAGCATTTT.

At least ten counts were recorded for this clonotype. The rearrangement links TRBV20-1 to TRBJ2-3; D is possibly TRBD2 (6 bases). CDR1 and CDR2 from the germline V gene are DFQATT and SNEGSKA (reference sequence). This CDR3 is 14 amino acids long. Trimming cost V 5 bases and J 5 bases, with 17 bases left between them. The CDR3 DNA reads as TGCAGTGCTCCCTCCGGGACTTCACAAGATACGCAGTATTTT. Protein: CSAPSGTSQDTQYF.

This clonotype turned up a few times. The chain couples TRBV30 to TRBJ2-6; 7 bases match TRBD1. V trimming: 0 bases; J trimming: 1 base; junction bases outside the gene matches: 3. Germline V gene data show CDR1 as GTSNPN and CDR2 as SVGIG (reference sequence). This CDR3 spans 16 amino acids. CDR3 nucleotides: TGTGCCTGGAGTGTAAAGGGGGCTTCTGGGGCCAACGTCCTGACTTTC. It yields the protein CAWSVKGASGANVLTF.

This clonotype has ten or more counts. The chain links TRBV12-3 or TRBV12-4 to TRBJ2-1; D is possibly TRBD1 or TRBD2 (5 bases each). CDR3 length: 15 residues. V lost 3 bases to trimming and J lost 6 bases, with 15 bases between them. The CDR3 bases are TGTGCCAGCAGTTTTTCGGCAGGGAGCAGCAATGAGCAGTTCTTC. This translates into CASSFSAGSSNEQFF.

In regard to this clonotype: A much larger clone differs from this one at a single base, so this may be a read error. The V and J genes are TRBV4-1 and TRBJ1-4, with 7 bases matching TRBD1. The CDR3 covers 16 residues. CDR1 and CDR2 from the germline V gene are MGHRA and YSYEKL. Written as DNA, the CDR3 is TGCGCCGGCAGCCAGTCAGGGGGACGAACTAATGAAAAACTGTTTTTT. This sequence encodes CAGSQSGGRTNEKLFF.

This clonotype was seen many times. The chain recombines TRBV12-3 or TRBV12-4 with TRBJ2-5; 10 bases match TRBD2. J was trimmed by 2 bases and V by 2 bases; bases with no gene match: 11. This CDR3 has 18 residues. The CDR3 protein is CASSLNRMPSGGQETQYF. The DNA for the CDR3 is TGTGCCAGCAGTTTAAATAGGATGCCTAGCGGGGGTCAAGAGACCCAGTACTTC.

The chain carries TRBV5-8 and TRBJ2-1; no clear D gene. The V gene lost 0 bases and the J gene lost 0 bases, with 13 bases spanning the gap. Germline V gives CDR1 SGHTS, CDR2 YDEGEE. The length of the CDR3 is 17 residues. Written as DNA, the CDR3 is TGTGCCAGCAGCTTGGTGGGGTCCCCGAGCTCCTACAATGAGCAGTTCTTC. Translating gives CASSLVGSPSSYNEQFF.

Ten or more counts support this clonotype. J is TRBJ1-2 and V is TRBV14, with a tentative D call TRBD1 (5 bases). The CDR3 extends over 14 amino acids. CDR1 is SGHDN, CDR2 FVKESK, per germline. V lost 1 base to trimming and J lost 6 bases, with 12 bases between them. The chain's CDR3 is CASSQGRGSDGYTF. CDR3 bases: TGTGCCAGCAGCCAAGGGAGGGGTTCCGATGGCTACACCTTC.

This clonotype occurred many times. The chain recombines TRBV6-1 with TRBJ2-7, with no clear D. V was pared by 7 bases and J by 3 bases, with 13 bases between. CDR3 length: 13 amino acids. Germline V gene lookup returns CDR1 MNHNS and CDR2 SASEGT. Written as DNA, the CDR3 is TGTGCCAGCACAAATCGGGCCATCTACGAGCAGTACTTC. Its translation: CASTNRAIYEQYF.

This clonotype was detected many times. The CDR3 is CASSQSPGTSVYNEQFF. As DNA, the CDR3 is TGTGCCAGCAGCCAGAGCCCTGGGACTAGCGTCTACAATGAGCAGTTCTTC. V usage is TRBV7-9 and J usage is TRBJ2-1; TRBD2 matches at 10 bases. The germline CDR1 and CDR2 sequences are SEHNR and FQNEAQ (reference sequence). CDR3 length: 17 amino acids. Unmatched junction bases numbered 10, after V lost 5 bases and J lost 3 bases.

This clonotype came up many times. This chain uses TRBV6-5 with TRBJ1-3; D unresolved. Germline CDR1 and CDR2: MNHEY and SVGAGI. This CDR3 comprises 13 residues. V lost 4 bases and J 4 bases, leaving 8 bases between the germline ends. In DNA, the CDR3 is TGTGCCAGCAGTTCCGCCAGCGGAAACACCATATATTTT. Its translation is CASSSASGNTIYF.

This clonotype was counted many times. The chain carries TRBV6-5 and TRBJ2-7, with 7 bases matching TRBD1. Germline V gene sequence: CDR1 MNHEY, CDR2 SVGAGI. The CDR3 covers 15 residues. V lost 4 bases and J lost 2; bases outside the gene matches: 8. CDR3 in amino acids: CASSSSGQSTYEQYF. CDR3 DNA sequence: TGTGCCAGCAGTTCCTCGGGACAGTCTACCTACGAGCAGTACTTC.

The chain couples TRBV24-1 to TRBJ2-3; D is possibly TRBD1 (6 bases). Trimming stripped 3 bases from V and 2 bases from J, with 11 bases between. The CDR3 has 15 amino acids. Germline CDR1 and CDR2: KGHDR and SFDVKD. This chain's CDR3 is CATSDPGAYTDTQYF. CDR3 DNA: TGTGCCACCAGTGATCCAGGGGCCTACACAGATACGCAGTATTTT.

This clonotype was counted ten times or more. This rearrangement joins TRBV4-1 to TRBJ2-3, with unresolved D. This CDR3 is 14 amino acids long. The V end lost 0 bases, the J end lost 7 bases, and 11 bases lay between the germline ends. In germline, CDR1 is MGHRA, CDR2 YSYEKL. CDR3: CASSQEEVKYTQYF. The CDR3 region has the DNA TGCGCCAGCAGCCAAGAGGAAGTCAAATATACGCAGTATTTT.

This clonotype has ten or more counts. The CDR3 reads CSASDDINLETQYF. The CDR3 region has the DNA TGCAGTGCTAGCGATGATATCAATCTGGAGACCCAGTACTTC. This chain joins TRBV20-1 and TRBJ2-5; D remains ambiguous. Between the trimmed V and J ends, which lost 3 bases and 5 bases, there was a span of 16 bases. Per the germline V gene, CDR1 is DFQATT and CDR2 is SNEGSKA (reference sequence). The CDR3 sequence is 14 residues long.

In its sample, this clonotype was seen a few times. The chain uses TRBV7-8 and TRBJ2-4; no reliable D call. CDR3 size: 14 residues. Trimming took off 4 bases at V and 1 base at J, with 8 bases between the two ends. Germline loops: CDR1 SGHVS, CDR2 FQNEAQ. CDR3 in amino acids: CASSSSQAKNIQYF. The CDR3 DNA follows: TGTGCCAGCAGCTCCTCCCAGGCCAAAAACATTCAGTACTTC.